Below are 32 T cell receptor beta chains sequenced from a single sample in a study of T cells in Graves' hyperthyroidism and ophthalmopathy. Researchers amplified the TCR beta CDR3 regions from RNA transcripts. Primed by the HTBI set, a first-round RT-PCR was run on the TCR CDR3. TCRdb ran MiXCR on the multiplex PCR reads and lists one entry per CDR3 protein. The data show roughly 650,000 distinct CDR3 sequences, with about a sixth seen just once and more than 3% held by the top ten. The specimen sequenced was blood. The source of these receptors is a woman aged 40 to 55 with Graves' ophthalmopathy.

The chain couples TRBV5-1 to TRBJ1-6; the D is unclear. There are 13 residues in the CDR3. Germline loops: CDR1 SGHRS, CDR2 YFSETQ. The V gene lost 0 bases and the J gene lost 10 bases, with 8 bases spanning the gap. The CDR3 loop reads CASSLVVTSPLHF. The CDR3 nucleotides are TGCGCCAGCAGCTTGGTCGTGACCTCACCCCTCCACTTT.

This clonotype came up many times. CDR3 sequence (DNA): TGTGCCATCCTGACAGGGGGAAATGAAAAACTGTTTTTT. It translates to CAILTGGNEKLFF. V gene TRBV2 combines with J gene TRBJ1-4, with 9 bases aligning to TRBD1. Trimming removed 10 bases from V and 5 bases from J; junction bases left unmatched: 5. Germline CDR1 and CDR2: SNHLY and FYNNEI. This CDR3 spans 13 amino acids.

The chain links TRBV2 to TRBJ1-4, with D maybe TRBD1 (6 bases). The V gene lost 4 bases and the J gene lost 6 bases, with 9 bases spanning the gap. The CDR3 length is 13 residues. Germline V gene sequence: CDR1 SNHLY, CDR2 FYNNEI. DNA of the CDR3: TGTGCCAGCAGTGCAAACAGGGATGAAAAACTGTTTTTT. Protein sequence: CASSANRDEKLFF. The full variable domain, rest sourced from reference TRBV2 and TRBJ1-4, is EPEVTQTPSHQVTQMGQEVILRCVPISNHLYFYWYRQILGQKVEFLVSFYNNEISEKSEIFDDQFSVERPDGSNFTLKIRSTKLEDSAMYFCASSANRDEKLFFGSGTQLSVL.

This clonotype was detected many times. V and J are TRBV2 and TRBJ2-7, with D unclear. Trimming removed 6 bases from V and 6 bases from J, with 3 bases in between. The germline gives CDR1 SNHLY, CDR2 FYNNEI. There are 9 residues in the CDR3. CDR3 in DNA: TGTGCCAGCAGGAGCGAGCAGTACTTC. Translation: CASRSEQYF. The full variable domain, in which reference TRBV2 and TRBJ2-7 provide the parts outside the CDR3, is EPEVTQTPSHQVTQMGQEVILRCVPISNHLYFYWYRQILGQKVEFLVSFYNNEISEKSEIFDDQFSVERPDGSNFTLKIRSTKLEDSAMYFCASRSEQYFGPGTRLTVT.

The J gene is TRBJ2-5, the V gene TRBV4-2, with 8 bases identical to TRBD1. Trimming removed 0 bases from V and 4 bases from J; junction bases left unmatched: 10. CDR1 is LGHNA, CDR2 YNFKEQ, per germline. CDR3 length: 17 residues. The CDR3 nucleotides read TGTGCCAGCAGCCAAGATCAGTTAGGCAGGGGGCGAGAGACCCAGTACTTC. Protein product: CASSQDQLGRGRETQYF.

DNA for the CDR3: TGCAGTGCTAGTAAAGAGCGGACTAGCACAGATACGCAGTATTTT. Protein product: CSASKERTSTDTQYF. This chain uses TRBV20-1 with TRBJ2-3; possibly TRBD2 for D (5 bases). The germline V gene has CDR1 DFQATT and CDR2 SNEGSKA (reference sequence). The CDR3 length is 15 residues. V gave up 3 bases and J gave up 0 bases, with 13 bases separating them.

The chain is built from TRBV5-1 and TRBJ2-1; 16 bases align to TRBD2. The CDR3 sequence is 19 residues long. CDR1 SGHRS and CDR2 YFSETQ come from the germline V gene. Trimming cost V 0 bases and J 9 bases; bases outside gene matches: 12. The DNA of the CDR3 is TGCGCCAGCAGCTTGGCCTTTTCTCGGGGGACTAGCGGGAGGGGTGAGCAGTTCTTC. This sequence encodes CASSLAFSRGTSGRGEQFF.

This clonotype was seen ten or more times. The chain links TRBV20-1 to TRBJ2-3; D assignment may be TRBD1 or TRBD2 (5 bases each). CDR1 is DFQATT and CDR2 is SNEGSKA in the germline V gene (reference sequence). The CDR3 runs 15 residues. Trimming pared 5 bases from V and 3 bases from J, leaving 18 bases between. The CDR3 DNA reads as TGCAGTGCTGCCGGGGCTCCGCTGGGGACAGATACGCAGTATTTT. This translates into CSAAGAPLGTDTQYF.

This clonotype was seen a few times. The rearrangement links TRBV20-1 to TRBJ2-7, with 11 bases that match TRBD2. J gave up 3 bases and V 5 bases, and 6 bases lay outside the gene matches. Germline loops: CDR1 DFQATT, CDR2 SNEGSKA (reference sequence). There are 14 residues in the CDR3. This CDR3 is CSASPSGGNYEQYF. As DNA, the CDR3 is TGCAGTGCTTCTCCTAGCGGGGGGAACTACGAGCAGTACTTC.

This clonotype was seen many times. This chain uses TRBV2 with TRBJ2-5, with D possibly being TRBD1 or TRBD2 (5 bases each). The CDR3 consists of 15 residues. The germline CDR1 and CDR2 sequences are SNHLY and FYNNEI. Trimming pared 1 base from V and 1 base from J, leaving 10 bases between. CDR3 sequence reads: CASSEERGLQETQYF. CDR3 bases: TGTGCCAGCAGTGAAGAACGGGGCCTCCAAGAGACCCAGTACTTC.

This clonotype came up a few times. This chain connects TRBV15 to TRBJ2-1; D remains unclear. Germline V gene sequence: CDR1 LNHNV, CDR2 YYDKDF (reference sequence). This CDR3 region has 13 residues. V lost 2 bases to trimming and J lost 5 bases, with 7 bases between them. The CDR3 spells CATSRQTDNEQFF. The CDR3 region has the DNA TGTGCCACCAGCAGACAAACCGACAATGAGCAGTTCTTC.

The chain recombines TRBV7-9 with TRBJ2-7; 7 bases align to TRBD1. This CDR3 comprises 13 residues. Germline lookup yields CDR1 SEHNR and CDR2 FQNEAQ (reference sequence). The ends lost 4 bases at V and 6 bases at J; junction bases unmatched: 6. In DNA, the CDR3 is TGTGCCAGCAGCTCCCCTGGACAGGCCGAGCAGTACTTC. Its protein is CASSSPGQAEQYF.

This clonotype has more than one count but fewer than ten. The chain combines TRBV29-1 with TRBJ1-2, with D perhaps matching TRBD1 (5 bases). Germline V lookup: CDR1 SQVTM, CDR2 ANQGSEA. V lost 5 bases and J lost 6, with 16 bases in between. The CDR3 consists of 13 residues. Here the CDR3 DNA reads TGCAGCGTTCCCCGACAGAATAGGGATGGCTACACCTTC. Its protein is CSVPRQNRDGYTF.

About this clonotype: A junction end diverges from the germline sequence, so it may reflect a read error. In nucleotides, the CDR3 is TGTGCCAGTAGTATCGCCGGGACCGGGAAGCTGTTTTTT. It is translated as CASSIAGTGKLFF. V is TRBV19 and J is TRBJ2-2; either TRBD1 or TRBD2 may fit D (5 bases each). CDR1 is LNHDA and CDR2 is SQIVND in the germline V gene (reference sequence). This CDR3 is built from 13 residues. Filled out from reference TRBV19 and TRBJ2-2, the complete variable domain reads DGGITQSPKYLFRKEGQNVTLSCEQNLNHDAMYWYRQDPGQGLRLIYYSQIVNDFQKGDIAEGYSVSREKKESFPLTVTSAQKNPTAFYLCASSIAGTGKLFFGEGSRLTVL.

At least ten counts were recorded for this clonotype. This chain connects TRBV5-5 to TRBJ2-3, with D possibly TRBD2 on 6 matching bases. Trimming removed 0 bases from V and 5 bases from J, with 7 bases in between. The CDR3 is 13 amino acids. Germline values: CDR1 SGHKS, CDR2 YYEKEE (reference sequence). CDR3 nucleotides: TGTGCCAGCAGCTTGGGGGGGGAAGATACGCAGTATTTT. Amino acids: CASSLGGEDTQYF.

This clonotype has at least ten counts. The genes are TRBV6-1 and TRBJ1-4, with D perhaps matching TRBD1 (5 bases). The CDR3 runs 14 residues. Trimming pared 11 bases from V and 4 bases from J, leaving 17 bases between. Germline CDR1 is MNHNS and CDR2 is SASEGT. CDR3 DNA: TGTGCCGGGTTGGGATGGGGCGGTAATGAAAAACTGTTTTTT. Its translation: CAGLGWGGNEKLFF.

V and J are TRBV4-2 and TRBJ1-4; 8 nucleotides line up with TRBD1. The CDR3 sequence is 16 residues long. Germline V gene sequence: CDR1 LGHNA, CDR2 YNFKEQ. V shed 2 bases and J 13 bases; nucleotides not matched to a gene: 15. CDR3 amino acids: CASSQSTGGGLGLLFF. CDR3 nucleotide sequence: TGTGCCAGCAGCCAATCAACAGGGGGTGGTTTGGGCCTACTGTTTTTT.

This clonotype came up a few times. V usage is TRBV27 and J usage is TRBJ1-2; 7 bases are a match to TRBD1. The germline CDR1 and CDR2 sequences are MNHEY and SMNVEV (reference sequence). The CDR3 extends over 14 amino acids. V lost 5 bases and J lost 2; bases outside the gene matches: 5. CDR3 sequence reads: CASSQPGQNYGYTF. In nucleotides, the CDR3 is TGTGCCAGCAGTCAACCGGGACAGAACTATGGCTACACCTTC.

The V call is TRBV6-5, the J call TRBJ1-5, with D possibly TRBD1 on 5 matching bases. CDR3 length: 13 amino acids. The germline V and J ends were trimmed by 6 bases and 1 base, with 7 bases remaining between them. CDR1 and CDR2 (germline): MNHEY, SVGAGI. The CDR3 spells CASRGLSNQPQHF. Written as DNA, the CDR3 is TGTGCCAGCAGGGGGCTAAGCAATCAGCCCCAGCATTTT.

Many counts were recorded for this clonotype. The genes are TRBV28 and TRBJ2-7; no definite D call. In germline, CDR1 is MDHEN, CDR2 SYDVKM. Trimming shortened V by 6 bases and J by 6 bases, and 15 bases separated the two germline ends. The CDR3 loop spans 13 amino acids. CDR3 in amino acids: CASSVLAAPEQYF. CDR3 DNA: TGTGCCAGCAGCGTTCTCGCGGCGCCCGAGCAGTACTTC.

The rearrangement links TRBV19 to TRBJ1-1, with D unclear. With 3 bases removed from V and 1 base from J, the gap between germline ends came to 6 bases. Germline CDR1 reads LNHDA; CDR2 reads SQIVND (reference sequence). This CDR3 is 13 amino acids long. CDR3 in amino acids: CASSMGENTEAFF. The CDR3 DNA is TGTGCCAGTAGTATGGGAGAGAACACTGAAGCTTTCTTT. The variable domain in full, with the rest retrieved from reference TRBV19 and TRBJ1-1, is DGGITQSPKYLFRKEGQNVTLSCEQNLNHDAMYWYRQDPGQGLRLIYYSQIVNDFQKGDIAEGYSVSREKKESFPLTVTSAQKNPTAFYLCASSMGENTEAFFGQGTRLTVV.

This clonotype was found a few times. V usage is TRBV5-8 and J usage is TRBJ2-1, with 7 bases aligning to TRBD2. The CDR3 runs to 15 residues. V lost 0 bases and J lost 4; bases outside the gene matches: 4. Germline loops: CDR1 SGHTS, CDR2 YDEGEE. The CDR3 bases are TGTGCCAGCAGCTTGGCAGCGGGGATTTACAATGAGCAGTTCTTC. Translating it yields CASSLAAGIYNEQFF.

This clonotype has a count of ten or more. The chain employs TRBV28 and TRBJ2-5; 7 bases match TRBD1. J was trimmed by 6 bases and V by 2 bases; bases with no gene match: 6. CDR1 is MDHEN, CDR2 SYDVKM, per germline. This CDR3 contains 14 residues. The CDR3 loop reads CASSLMTGRKTQYF. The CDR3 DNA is TGTGCCAGCAGTTTAATGACAGGGCGAAAGACCCAGTACTTC.

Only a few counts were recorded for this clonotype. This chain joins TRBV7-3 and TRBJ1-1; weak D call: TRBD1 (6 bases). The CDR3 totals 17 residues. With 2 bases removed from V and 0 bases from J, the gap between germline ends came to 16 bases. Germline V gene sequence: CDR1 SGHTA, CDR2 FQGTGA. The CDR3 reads CASSLLRVGQMNTEAFF. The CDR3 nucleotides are TGTGCCAGCAGCTTACTCCGGGTTGGACAGATGAACACTGAAGCTTTCTTT.

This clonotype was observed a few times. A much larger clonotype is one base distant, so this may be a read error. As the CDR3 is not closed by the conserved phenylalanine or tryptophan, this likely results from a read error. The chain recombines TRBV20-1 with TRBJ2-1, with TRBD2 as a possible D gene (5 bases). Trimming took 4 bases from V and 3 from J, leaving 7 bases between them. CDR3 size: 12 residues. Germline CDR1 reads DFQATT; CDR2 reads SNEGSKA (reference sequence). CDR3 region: CSATSGYNEQFL. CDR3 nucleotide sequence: TGCAGTGCTACCAGCGGCTACAATGAGCAGTTCCTC.

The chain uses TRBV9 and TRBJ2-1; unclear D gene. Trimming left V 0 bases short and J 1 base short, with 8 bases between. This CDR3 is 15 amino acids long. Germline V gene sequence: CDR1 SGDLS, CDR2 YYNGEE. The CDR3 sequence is CASSVDPVSYNEQFF. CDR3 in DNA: TGTGCCAGCAGCGTAGATCCCGTATCCTACAATGAGCAGTTCTTC.

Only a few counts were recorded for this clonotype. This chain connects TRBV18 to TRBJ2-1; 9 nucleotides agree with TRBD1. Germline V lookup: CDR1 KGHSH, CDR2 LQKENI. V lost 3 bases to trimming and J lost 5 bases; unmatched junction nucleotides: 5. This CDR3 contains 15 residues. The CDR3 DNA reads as TGTGCCAGCTCACCTGGGACAGGGACCCACAATGAGCAGTTCTTC. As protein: CASSPGTGTHNEQFF.

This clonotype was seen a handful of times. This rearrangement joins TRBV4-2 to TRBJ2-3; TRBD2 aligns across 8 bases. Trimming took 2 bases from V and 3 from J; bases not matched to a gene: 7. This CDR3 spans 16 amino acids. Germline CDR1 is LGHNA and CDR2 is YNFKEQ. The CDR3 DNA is TGTGCCAGCAGCCAACCGAGCGGGAGCCCGACAGATACGCAGTATTTT. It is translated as CASSQPSGSPTDTQYF.

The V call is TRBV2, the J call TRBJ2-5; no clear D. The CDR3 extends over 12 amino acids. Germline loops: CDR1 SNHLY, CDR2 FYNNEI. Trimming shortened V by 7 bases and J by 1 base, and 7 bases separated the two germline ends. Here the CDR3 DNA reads TGTGCCAGCACTAGGGCCCAAGAGACCCAGTACTTC. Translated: CASTRAQETQYF.

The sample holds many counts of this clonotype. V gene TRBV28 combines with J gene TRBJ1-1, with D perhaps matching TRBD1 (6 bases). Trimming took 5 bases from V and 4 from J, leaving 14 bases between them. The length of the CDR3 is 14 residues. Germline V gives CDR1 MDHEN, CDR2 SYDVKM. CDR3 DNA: TGTGCCAGCAGTGCTCCGGGACACATCACTGAAGCTTTCTTT. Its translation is CASSAPGHITEAFF. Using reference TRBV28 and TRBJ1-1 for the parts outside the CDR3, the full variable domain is DVKVTQSSRYLVKRTGEKVFLECVQDMDHENMFWYRQDPGLGLRLIYFSYDVKMKEKGDIPEGYSVSREKKERFSLILESASTNQTSMYLCASSAPGHITEAFFGQGTRLTVV.

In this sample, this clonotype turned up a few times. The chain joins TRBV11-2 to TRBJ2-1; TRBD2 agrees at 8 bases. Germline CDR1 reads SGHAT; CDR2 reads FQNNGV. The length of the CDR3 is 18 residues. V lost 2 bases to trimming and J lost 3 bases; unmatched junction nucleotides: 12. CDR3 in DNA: TGTGCCAGCAGCTTAAACGGCCTTCCCGGGACTAGCTACAATGAGCAGTTCTTC. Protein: CASSLNGLPGTSYNEQFF.

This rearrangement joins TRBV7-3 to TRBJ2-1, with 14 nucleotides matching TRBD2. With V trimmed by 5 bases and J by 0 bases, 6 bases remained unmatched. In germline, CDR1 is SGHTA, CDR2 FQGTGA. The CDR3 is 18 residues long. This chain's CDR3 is CASSPGTSGGISYNEQFF. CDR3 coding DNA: TGTGCCAGCAGCCCCGGGACTAGCGGGGGTATCTCCTACAATGAGCAGTTCTTC.